This entry lists 2 T cell receptor beta chains sequenced from one sample in a study of CD8 T cells in ankylosing spondylitis. Study outcomes and limitations: A TCR beta motif made of about eight highly homologous variants seemed typical of ankylosing spondylitis blood.

Each CDR3 protein gets one entry after TCRdb re-called the 5' RACE reads with MiXCR. The data show 800,000 to 900,000 distinct CDR3 sequences, approximately 10% seen once. Their antigens are not known. The source material was blood, either unsorted or a sorted T cell fraction (not recorded which). The source is a male donor with ankylosing spondylitis.

This clonotype appeared a few times. V gene TRBV4-3 combines with J gene TRBJ2-5; 8 nucleotides align to TRBD2. The CDR3 has 18 amino acids. V lost 4 bases to trimming and J lost 2 bases; unmatched junction nucleotides: 15. Germline lookup yields CDR1 LGHNA and CDR2 YSLEER. As DNA, the CDR3 is TGCGCCAGCAGCCCTTTGCCCCCGGCGGGAGGACTACAAGAGACCCAGTACTTC. Amino acid sequence: CASSPLPPAGGLQETQYF.

This clonotype has a handful of counts. This sequence joins TRBV24-1 and TRBJ2-5, with a weak D call TRBD2 (6 bases). This CDR3 spans 13 amino acids. CDR1 and CDR2 from the germline V gene are KGHDR and SFDVKD. Trimming removed 5 bases from V and 1 base from J, with 7 bases in between. CDR3 amino acids: CATSVGSQETQYF. In DNA, the CDR3 is TGTGCCACCAGTGTCGGGAGCCAAGAGACCCAGTACTTC.